Only one count was recorded for the clone carrying this T cell receptor (beta chain). The target antigen is unknown. Profiled with immunoSEQ multiplex PCR; TCRdb holds only in-frame clones, not every one. The data contain more than 70,000 clones, around four fifths of them singletons. This entry is derived from a study of T cells in localized non-small cell lung cancer. The study's findings and limits: Appearances in adjacent lung were noted for a median roughly 58 of the top 100 tumor clones. In uninvolved adjacent lung, T cell clonality reached its highest value, exceeding tumor. Blood T cell density predicted longer survival; adjacent-lung clonality, shorter.

Trimming pared 1 base from V and 4 bases from J, leaving 20 bases between. CDR1 and CDR2 from the germline V gene are SGHVS and FQNEAQ. This CDR3 is built from 18 residues. The sequence was obtained from a man aged 40-75 years with stage I lung adenocarcinoma. The source material was peripheral blood, sampled before any cancer treatment. This rearrangement joins TRBV7-8 to TRBJ2-1; D is perhaps TRBD2 (6 bases). The CDR3 sequence is CASSLEGGGRVGYNEQFF. DNA of the CDR3: TGTGCCAGCAGCTTAGAGGGAGGCGGCAGGGTGGGATACAATGAGCAGTTCTTC.